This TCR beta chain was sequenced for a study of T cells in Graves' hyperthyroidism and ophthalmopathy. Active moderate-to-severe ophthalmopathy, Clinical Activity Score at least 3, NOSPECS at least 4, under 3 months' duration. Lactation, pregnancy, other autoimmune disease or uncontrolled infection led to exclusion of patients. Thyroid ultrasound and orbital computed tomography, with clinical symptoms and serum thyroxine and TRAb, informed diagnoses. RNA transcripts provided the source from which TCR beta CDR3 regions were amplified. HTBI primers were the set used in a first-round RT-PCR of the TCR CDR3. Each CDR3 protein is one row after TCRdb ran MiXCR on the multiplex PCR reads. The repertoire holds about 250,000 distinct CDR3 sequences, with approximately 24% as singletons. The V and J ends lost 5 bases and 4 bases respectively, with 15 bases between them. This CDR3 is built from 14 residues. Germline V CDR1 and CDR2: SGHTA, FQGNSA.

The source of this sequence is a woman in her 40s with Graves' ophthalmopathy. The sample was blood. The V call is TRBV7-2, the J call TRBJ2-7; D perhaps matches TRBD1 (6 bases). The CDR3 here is CASSPRPGDYEQYF. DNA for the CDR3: TGTGCCAGCAGCCCGCGGCCAGGGGATTACGAGCAGTACTTC.